This T cell receptor beta chain was captured by sequencing in a study of identical twins. TCRdb itself ran the 5' RACE reads through MiXCR, one entry per CDR3 protein. Seen here are roughly 700,000 distinct CDR3 sequences, under 9% observed once, and the top ten hold around 0.95%. This clonotype was observed a few times. J gave up 1 base and V 2 bases, and 5 bases lay outside the gene matches. The germline V gene encodes CDR1 WNHNN and CDR2 SYGVQD (reference sequence). CDR3 length: 17 amino acids. These records were also assigned to another study, of yellow fever vaccine responses in identical twins.

The material sequenced was PBMCs. The rearrangement links TRBV10-1 to TRBJ2-6; 7 bases agree with TRBD1. The sequence derives from a woman aged 18-35 years in good health. The CDR3 DNA reads as TGCGCCAGCAGTGAGGACAGGGTGGTTTCTGGGGCCAACGTCCTGACTTTC. Translating gives CASSEDRVVSGANVLTF.